Given below is one T cell receptor beta chain in context. The target antigen is unknown. CDR1 is SGHNT, CDR2 YENEEA, per germline. CDR3 length: 13 residues. The V and J ends lost 5 bases and 10 bases, in that order; junction bases with no gene match: 5. Primers included in the PCR were 60 Vbeta and 13 Jbeta primers. The assay was immunoSEQ multiplex PCR, and TCRdb's table has in-frame clones only and misses some. The top ten hold approximately 3.5% of the sample, which has roughly 100,000 clones, approximately 70% seen once. This specimen comes from a study of cytomegalovirus exposure and HLA in healthy donors. Study observations and caveats: Association of a missense DCLRE1C variant with TCR beta V- and J-gene trimming was reported in a later analysis.

Sequencing input: PBMCs. The sequence derives from a woman between 50 and 59 years old in good health and CMV-seronegative. The rearrangement links TRBV11-3 to TRBJ1-6; 7 bases line up with TRBD1. In DNA form, the CDR3 reads TGTGCCAGCAGCCCACGACAGGGATCACCCCTCCACTTT. Its protein is CASSPRQGSPLHF. Supplemented by reference TRBV11-3 and TRBJ1-6, the full variable domain reads EAGVVQSPRYKIIEKKQPVAFWCNPISGHNTLYWYLQNLGQGPELLIRYENEEAVDDSQLPKDRFSAERLKGVDSTLKIQPAELGDSAVYLCASSPRQGSPLHFGNGTRLTVT.